A selection of T cell receptor beta chains follows, all from one sample in a study of T cells after yellow fever vaccination. TCRdb re-called the 5' RACE reads through MiXCR, storing one row per CDR3 protein. The sample contains about 63,000 distinct CDR3 sequences, approximately 8% of which appear only once. Sequencing used CD8+ T cells sorted from PBMCs, obtained 15 days after the yellow fever booster vaccination. These receptors all come from a man aged 30 to 39 who received the YFV17D yellow fever vaccine. CDR3s include the opening cysteine and the closing phenylalanine or tryptophan.

>TRBV6-4
CASPGDRKLYSNQPQHF
>TRBV7-6
CASSPGADTQYF
>TRBV11-2
CASRLQFTDTQYF
>TRBV19
CASKLAGGNEQFF
>TRBV6-6
CAGRDFPLDTQYF
>TRBV7-6
CASSSRGIGGYNEQFF
>TRBV4-1
CASSQGGNNEQFF
>TRBV4-3
CASSQRSWEEQYF
>TRBV9
CASSGAGDVQETQYF
>TRBV9
CARTGLAVTDTQYF
>TRBV5-1
CALFLPRGHYNEQFF
>TRBV12-3/TRBV12-4
CASSFGGEQQFF
>TRBV27
CASSLLGGPNEQYF
>TRBV24-1
CATSDSPPVGELFF
>TRBV7-8
CASSVWTGGNEQFF
>TRBV15
CATRAGGLGFTSTDTQYF
>TRBV3-1
CASSHQGLAGYVETQYF
>TRBV7-9
CASSLASREQYF
>TRBV19
CASSLDGTAVFYEQYF
>TRBV12-3/TRBV12-4
CASRLASPGFNTGELFF
>TRBV6-1
CASSDPWTETNEKLFF
>TRBV20-1
CSARELAGGSSYNEQFF
>TRBV12-2
CASRSWGGLAELGETQYF
>TRBV12-3/TRBV12-4
CACKKLAGESYNEQFF
>TRBV12-3/TRBV12-4
CASSPLAGPDEQYF
>TRBV2
CASSEPGRFYNEQFF
>TRBV15
CATRQADLQETQYF
>TRBV7-9
CASSPGGEQYF
>TRBV27
CASSSPTSGFYEQYF
>TRBV29-1
CSVRSSGSYNEQFF
>TRBV28
CASSDPGLSSYEQYF
>TRBV7-9
CASSPRAFF
>TRBV14
CASSWGIQNTEAFF
>TRBV28
CASSFAPPYEQYF
>TRBV7-9
CASSGGLDYGYTF
>TRBV14
CASSQSAEQFF
>TRBV28
CASSLSGGSYEQYF
>TRBV10-1
CASRTLGHRETEAFF
>TRBV11-2
CASSEGQTLSYEQYF
>TRBV18
CASSPWGTGNEQYF
>TRBV7-7
CASSQQGTGELFF
>TRBV13
CASSLTSGRALGETQYF
>TRBV20-1
CSARKMGTSSYNEQFF
>TRBV7-9
CASSLGFAGDRCF
>TRBV7-6
CASSVTNYNEQFF
>TRBV29-1
CSVEGGDSSYEQYF
>TRBV12-3/TRBV12-4
CASTSDRDTENEQFF
>TRBV10-2
CASSESSDTDTQYF
>TRBV27
CASRGDSVMDTQYF
>TRBV15
CAATGADGEETQYF
>TRBV30
CAWSPGSEQFF
>TRBV29-1
CSVVLLLDSSWGEQYF
>TRBV4-2
CASSQDRGSTSPKAGELFF